Listed below are T cell receptor beta chains from one sample, sequenced in a study of blood T cell repertoires in COVID-19. The method was immunoSEQ multiplex PCR; TCRdb's version includes in-frame clones alone and lacks a portion of them. The sample carries approximately 150,000 clones, 80% recorded once. Sequences were obtained from peripheral blood. The receptors stem from a man in his sixties or seventies who had recovered from COVID-19. The CDR3 runs from the conserved cysteine through the conserved F or W. The D gene is left open where the match is weak. Only part of the rows carry a size: once, few, many, or a class if the clone is expanded.

D,V,length,J,size,DNA,CDR3
.,TRBV7-9,15,TRBJ1-1,.,TGTGCCAGCAGCTTAAGCGCGGATATGAACACTGAAGCTTTCTTT,CASSLSADMNTEAFF
.,TRBV4-3,14,TRBJ1-1,.,TGCGCCAGCAGCCAAGTGGAGGGTGTAAATGGAGCTTTCTTT,CASSQVEGVNGAFF
TRBD1,TRBV6-1,15,TRBJ1-5,.,TGTGCCAGCAGTGAAACGGCAGGGGGAGCTCAGCCCCAGCATTTT,CASSETAGGAQPQHF
.,TRBV3-1/TRBV3-2,16,TRBJ2-1,.,TGTGCCAGCAGCCAAGTGTCGGGAGTCGGTGTGAATGAGCAGTTCTTC,CASSQVSGVGVNEQFF
TRBD2,TRBV7-9,14,TRBJ2-1,.,TGTGCCAGCAGTCAGGGACTAGCGGGAGATGAGCAGTTCTTC,CASSQGLAGDEQFF
TRBD1,TRBV19,14,TRBJ1-2,.,TGTGCCAGTAGTTCCCAAATCGACAGGGGCCGCTACACCTTC,CASSSQIDRGRYTF
TRBD1,TRBV6-5,14,TRBJ2-7,.,TGTGCCAGTTTCGATCGGGACAGGGGGCCCGAGCAGTACTTC,CASFDRDRGPEQYF
TRBD1,TRBV9,13,TRBJ1-6,.,TGTGCCAGCAGCATTTCAGGGGGTTCACCCCTCCACTTT,CASSISGGSPLHF
.,TRBV21-1,18,TRBJ2-5,.,TGTGCCAGCAGCAAACCCCCAGAGTGTGGGACACTCCAAGAGACCCAGTACTTC,CASSKPPECGTLQETQYF
TRBD2,TRBV5-4,15,TRBJ2-2,.,TGTGCCAGCAGCCCCGGGACTACCAAAACCGGGGAGCTGTTTTTT,CASSPGTTKTGELFF
.,TRBV19,11,TRBJ1-1,.,TGTGCCAGTAGTATAGCCCGGGAAGCTTTCTTT,CASSIAREAFF
TRBD1,TRBV27,14,TRBJ2-7,.,TGTGCCAGCAGTCCTCGGGACAGGAGCTACGAGCAGTACTTC,CASSPRDRSYEQYF
.,TRBV27,13,TRBJ2-1,once,TGTGCCAGCAGTTTACTCAGGGTTGGTGAGCAGTTCTTC,CASSLLRVGEQFF
TRBD1,TRBV6-5,12,TRBJ1-1,few,TGTGCCAGCAGCCAAGGGGACAGGAAGGCTTTCTTT,CASSQGDRKAFF
.,TRBV29-1,14,TRBJ1-1,.,TGCAGCGTCTCTCCGGGACTACTGAACACTGAAGCTTTCTTT,CSVSPGLLNTEAFF
TRBD2,TRBV27,15,TRBJ2-7,.,TGTGCCAGCAGTTCGGGACTAGCGGCCCTCGGTGAGCAGTACTTC,CASSSGLAALGEQYF
.,TRBV4-3,14,TRBJ2-1,.,TGCGCCAGCAGCCAAGAACGACGACTGGATGAGCAGTTCTTC,CASSQERRLDEQFF
.,TRBV7-9,16,TRBJ2-1,.,TGTGCCAGCAGCTTACTAGCTTCCTCTTACGTTAATGAGCAGTTCTTC,CASSLLASSYVNEQFF
TRBD1,TRBV6-6,15,TRBJ2-1,.,TGTGCCAGCAGTTACCCGAGGACAGGGACGGATGAGCAGTTCTTC,CASSYPRTGTDEQFF
TRBD2,TRBV7-9,14,TRBJ2-5,.,TGTGCCAGCAGCTTAGGACTAGCCGACGAGACCCAGTACTTC,CASSLGLADETQYF
.,TRBV7-9,15,TRBJ1-1,.,TGTGCCAGCAGCTTAGCTCGGGGAACGAACACTGAAGCTTTCTTT,CASSLARGTNTEAFF
.,TRBV7-6,17,TRBJ1-5,.,TGTGCCAGCCTTACCAGGTACCACAAGTATAGCAATCAGCCCCAGCATTTT,CASLTRYHKYSNQPQHF
TRBD1,TRBV5-1,15,TRBJ2-2,.,TGCGCCAGCAGCTTCGGGGGACAGGGGGCCGGGGAGCTGTTTTTT,CASSFGGQGAGELFF
.,TRBV3-1/TRBV3-2,17,TRBJ2-6,.,TGTGCCAGCAGCCGACGGGGAACGATGCTCGGGGCCAACGTCCTGACTTTC,CASSRRGTMLGANVLTF
.,TRBV10-3,14,TRBJ2-5,.,TGTGCCATCAGTGAGTCGGGGAGGTCGGAGACCCAGTACTTC,CAISESGRSETQYF
.,TRBV6-6,15,TRBJ1-1,.,TGTGCCAGCAGCGCTCCGGGACACAAGAACACTGAAGCTTTCTTT,CASSAPGHKNTEAFF
.,TRBV10-3,13,TRBJ2-3,.,TGTGCCATCAGTGAGTCGTCAGGCGATACGCAGTATTTT,CAISESSGDTQYF
TRBD2,TRBV6-6,15,TRBJ2-1,.,TGTGCCAGCAGCCCCGGGACTAGCCTGTTCTATGAGCAGTTCTTC,CASSPGTSLFYEQFF
TRBD1,TRBV5-1,15,TRBJ1-4,.,TGCGCCAGCAGCCGGGGACAGCTACCTAATGAAAAACTGTTTTTT,CASSRGQLPNEKLFF
TRBD2,TRBV5-6,19,TRBJ2-4,.,TGTGCCAGCAGCTTGGCGGGACTAGCGGGAGGGGGGAGCAAAAACATTCAGTACTTC,CASSLAGLAGGGSKNIQYF
.,TRBV6-5,14,TRBJ2-7,.,TGTGCCAGCAAGACAGGCCTCAGCTCCTACGAGCAGTACTTC,CASKTGLSSYEQYF
.,TRBV12-5,13,TRBJ1-2,.,TGTGCTAGTGGTTTAGCAGGGAACTATGGCTACACCTTC,CASGLAGNYGYTF
.,TRBV4-3,15,TRBJ2-3,once,TGCGCCAGCAGCCAAGCTGGAGCGCACACAGATACGCAGTATTTT,CASSQAGAHTDTQYF
.,TRBV2,15,TRBJ2-7,.,TGTGCCAGCAGTGAACCGAAAGCGGTCTCCTACGAGCAGTACTTC,CASSEPKAVSYEQYF
TRBD2,TRBV25-1,13,TRBJ2-1,once,TGTGCCAGCATACCTAGCGGGAGTAGTGAGCAGTTCTTC,CASIPSGSSEQFF
TRBD2,TRBV10-1,16,TRBJ2-1,.,TGCGCCAGCAGTGAGTCGGGACTAGCGGGGGAAAATGAGCAGTTCTTC,CASSESGLAGENEQFF
.,TRBV5-5,14,TRBJ2-7,.,TGTGCCAGCAGCTTGGAACCCAGCTCCTACGAGCAGTACTTC,CASSLEPSSYEQYF
TRBD2,TRBV9,15,TRBJ2-7,.,TGTGCCAGCAGCGTATCACCTAGCGGGACCTACGAGCAGTACTTC,CASSVSPSGTYEQYF
.,TRBV29-1,13,TRBJ2-2,.,TGCAGCGTTGAACTAGTGAACACCGGGGAGCTGTTTTTT,CSVELVNTGELFF
.,TRBV6-5,13,TRBJ2-7,.,TGTGCCAGCAGCGGGAGTACCCACCACGAGCAGTACTTC,CASSGSTHHEQYF
.,TRBV7-9,15,TRBJ2-7,.,TGTGCCAGCAGCCTCGGCGGGGCCACCTCCTACGAGCAGTACTTC,CASSLGGATSYEQYF
TRBD2,TRBV4-3,18,TRBJ2-2,.,TGCGCCAGCAGCCAAGGGGTTGGCAGCGGGAGATACACCGGGGAGCTGTTTTTT,CASSQGVGSGRYTGELFF
.,TRBV5-1,15,TRBJ2-7,.,TGCGCCAGCAGCCGGTCAATACTAGCTGTGGGGGAGCAGTACTTC,CASSRSILAVGEQYF
TRBD1,TRBV7-7,19,TRBJ1-3,.,TGTGCCAGCAGCCCCGACGAGAAACCGGGACAGGGGTCTGGAAACACCATATATTTT,CASSPDEKPGQGSGNTIYF